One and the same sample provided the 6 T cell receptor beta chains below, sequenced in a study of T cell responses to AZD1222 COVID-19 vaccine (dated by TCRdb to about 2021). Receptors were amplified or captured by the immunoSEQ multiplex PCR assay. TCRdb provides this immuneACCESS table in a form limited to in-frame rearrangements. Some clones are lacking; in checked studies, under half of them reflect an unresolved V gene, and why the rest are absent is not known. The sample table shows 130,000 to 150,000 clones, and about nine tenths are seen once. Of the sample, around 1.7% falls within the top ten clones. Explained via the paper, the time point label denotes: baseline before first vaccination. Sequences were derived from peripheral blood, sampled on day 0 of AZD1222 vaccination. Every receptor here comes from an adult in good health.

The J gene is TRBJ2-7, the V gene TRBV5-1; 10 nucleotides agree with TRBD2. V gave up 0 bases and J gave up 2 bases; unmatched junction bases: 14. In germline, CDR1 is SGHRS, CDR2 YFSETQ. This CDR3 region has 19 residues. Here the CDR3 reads CASSLASMSGRAFTYEQYF. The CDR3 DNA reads TGCGCCAGCAGCTTGGCCTCGATGAGCGGGAGGGCCTTCACCTACGAGCAGTACTTC. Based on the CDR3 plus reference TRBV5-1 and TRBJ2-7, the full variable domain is KAGVTQTPRYLIKTRGQQVTLSCSPISGHRSVSWYQQTPGQGLQFLFEYFSETQRNKGNFPGRFSGRQFSNSRSEMNVSTLELGDSALYLCASSLASMSGRAFTYEQYFGPGTRLTVT.

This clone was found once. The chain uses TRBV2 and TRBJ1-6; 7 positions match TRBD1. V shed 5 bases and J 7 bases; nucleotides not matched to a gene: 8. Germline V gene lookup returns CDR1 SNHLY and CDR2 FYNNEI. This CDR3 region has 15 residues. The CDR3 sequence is CASSQQGPWNSPLHF. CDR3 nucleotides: TGTGCCAGCAGTCAACAGGGGCCTTGGAATTCACCCCTCCACTTT.

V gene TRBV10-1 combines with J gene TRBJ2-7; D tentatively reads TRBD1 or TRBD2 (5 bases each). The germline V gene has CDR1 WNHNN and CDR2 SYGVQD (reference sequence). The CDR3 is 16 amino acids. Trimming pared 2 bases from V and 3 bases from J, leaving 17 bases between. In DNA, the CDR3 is TGCGCCAGCAGTGAGGGGACCGACCCGCGATACTACGAGCAGTACTTC. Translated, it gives CASSEGTDPRYYEQYF.

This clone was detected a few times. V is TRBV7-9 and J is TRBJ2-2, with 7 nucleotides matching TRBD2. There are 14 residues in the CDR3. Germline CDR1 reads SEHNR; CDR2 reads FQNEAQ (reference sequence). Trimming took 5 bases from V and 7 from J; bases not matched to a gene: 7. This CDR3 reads CASSRLSGVGELFF. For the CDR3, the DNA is TGTGCCAGCAGCCGCTTGAGCGGGGTCGGGGAGCTGTTTTTT.

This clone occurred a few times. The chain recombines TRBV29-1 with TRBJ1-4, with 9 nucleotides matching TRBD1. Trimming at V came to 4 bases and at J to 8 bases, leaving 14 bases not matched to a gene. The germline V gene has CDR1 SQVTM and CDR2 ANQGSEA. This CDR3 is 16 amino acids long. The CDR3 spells CSVGVTGTGRREKLFF. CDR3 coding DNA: TGCAGCGTTGGGGTAACCGGGACAGGGAGACGCGAAAAACTGTTTTTT.

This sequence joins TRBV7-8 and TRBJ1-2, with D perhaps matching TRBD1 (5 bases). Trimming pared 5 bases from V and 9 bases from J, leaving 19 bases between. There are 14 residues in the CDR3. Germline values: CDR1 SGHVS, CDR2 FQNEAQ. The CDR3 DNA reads TGTGCCAGCAGCCCACAGGACGGCGTAGGCAGCTACACCTTC. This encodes CASSPQDGVGSYTF. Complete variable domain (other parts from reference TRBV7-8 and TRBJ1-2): GAGVSQSPRYKVAKRGQDVALRCDPISGHVSLFWYQQALGQGPEFLTYFQNEAQLDKSGLPSDRFFAERPEGSVSTLKIQRTQQEDSAVYLCASSPQDGVGSYTFGSGTRLTVV.